This T cell receptor beta chain derives from a study of shared clonotypes between healthy human individuals. Study in general: Used for every donor were three CD4 naive, three CD4 memory, two CD8 naive and one CD8 memory plate. Study-level results: The naive CD4 repertoires of a handful of donors were compared, and approximately 5% of clonotypes were shared. Generally, estimated richness proved larger in naive subsets than it did in memory subsets.

Cells designated naive CD8 were CD45RO-negative and were positively selected for CCR7, with terminally differentiated effector memory CD45RA+ cells excluded. As for this clone: No antigen is known for it.

Deep was the level at which the assay was run. Clones were sequenced by immunoSEQ multiplex PCR, and TCRdb holds only the in-frame ones, with some missing. Among 600,000 or so clones listed, 95% to 98% were seen once. This CDR3 comprises 19 residues. The material sequenced was naive CD8+ T cells sorted from blood. The source of this sequence is a man in his thirties or forties in good health. This rearrangement joins TRBV12-2 to TRBJ1-2; the DNA was not compared with TRBD1, the D call given in the table. TRBV12-2 is designated a pseudogene. CDR3 nucleotides: TGTGCAAGTCGCTTAGACCCAAGGCTCAGGGGGTCCTCTAACTATGGCTACACCTTC. Translated: CASRLDPRLRGSSNYGYTF.